This T cell receptor beta chain was captured by sequencing in a study of blood T cell repertoires in COVID-19 (dated by TCRdb to about 2020). General notes on the study: Collaborator samples came from the United States, Italy and Spain and covered acute and convalescent phases of COVID-19. The material from the prospective study consisted of cDNA or gDNA derived from T cells, B-cell-depleted T cells, or PBMCs. Deeply sampled blood TCRbeta repertoires from subjects exposed to, actively infected with, or recovered from COVID-19 were included in the dataset. The repertoires were made available in a free public database intended to serve as a resource for research on the immune response to SARS-CoV-2. The samples were drawn from two sources: the first 160 participants of the ongoing ImmuneRACE study, and 1,000 to 1,500 subjects contributed by 6 global collaborators. The sample metadata nearly always contained a de-identified subject ID, COVID-19 status, age in years and sex. Where available, HLA class I and class II types were obtained from metadata supplied by the sample provider rather than from assay-based typing. The investigation overall reported the following: The amount of clinical and demographic metadata varied by source and participant and was provided uncurated.

Of note for this clone: This clone's antigen is unknown. No much larger clone exists at a distance of one base, and base qualities are not known.

According to the germline V gene, CDR1 reads MGHDK and CDR2 reads SYGVNS. The CDR3 has 17 amino acids, counting the end cysteine and phenylalanine. The read is trimmed to its CDR3 DNA, 51 bases read in frame from base 1. V is cut back by 4 bases and J by 0 bases, with 8 bases in the junction unmatched. In the prospective study, participants were about 18 to 95 years old, resided in 20 to 30 geographic areas of the United States, and were enrolled through a virtual design. To assign participants to cohorts, the prospective study relied on clinical history that participants themselves reported in a screening survey and a study questionnaire. Recovered participants in ImmuneRACE Cohort 3 were defined by two consecutive negative NP/OP PCR tests, clearance by a healthcare professional, or resolution of symptoms. Mobile phlebotomists in the prospective study collected whole blood, serum and a nasopharyngeal or oropharyngeal swab from every participant. Participants in the prospective study had the option to provide additional blood draws and questionnaires over a 2-month period. Before DNA extraction, blood samples from the prospective study were shipped at room temperature or frozen.

TCRbeta CDR3 regions were amplified from genomic DNA using the immunoSEQ Assay, a bias-controlled multiplex PCR. Turning to the authors' computational methods: Within the assay, amplification of reference gene primers was used to estimate how many nucleated cells each sample contained. Sequence reads were collapsed and filtered to measure the absolute abundance of every unique TCRbeta CDR3 rearrangement. For each sample, productive Simpson clonality was calculated as the square root of Simpson's diversity index over productive rearrangements. TCRdb mirrors the immuneACCESS table, restricted to in-frame sequences. Some clones are absent from its copies; in checked studies, under half trace to an unresolved V gene, and the reason for the others is unknown. The DNA gave D and trimming, while V, J and clone size come from that table. For this sample there are roughly 370,000 clones; around nine tenths appear just once. The ten largest clones capture around 9.3% of the sample.

This sequence uses TRBV25-1 and TRBJ1-3; TRBD1 agrees with 8 junctional bases. The sample consisted of PBMCs or T cells enriched from blood (not recorded which). The receptor's source is a woman aged 45-65 years who had recovered from COVID-19. The DNA sequence is TGTGCCAGCAGTGCTGAGGACAGGGCCTTCTCTGGAAACACCATATATTTT. It is translated as CASSAEDRAFSGNTIYF.